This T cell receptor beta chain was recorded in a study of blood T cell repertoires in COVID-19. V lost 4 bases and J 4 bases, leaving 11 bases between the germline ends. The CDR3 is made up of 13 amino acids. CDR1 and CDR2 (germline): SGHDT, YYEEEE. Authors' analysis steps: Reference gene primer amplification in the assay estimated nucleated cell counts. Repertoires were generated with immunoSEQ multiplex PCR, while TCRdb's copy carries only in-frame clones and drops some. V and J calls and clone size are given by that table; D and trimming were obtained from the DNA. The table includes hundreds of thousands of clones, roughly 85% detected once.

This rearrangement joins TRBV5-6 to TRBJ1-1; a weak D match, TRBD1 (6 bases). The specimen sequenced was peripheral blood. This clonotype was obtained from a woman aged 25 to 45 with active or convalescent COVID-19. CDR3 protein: CASSPGQITEAFF. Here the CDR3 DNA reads TGTGCCAGCAGCCCCGGACAGATCACTGAAGCTTTCTTT.